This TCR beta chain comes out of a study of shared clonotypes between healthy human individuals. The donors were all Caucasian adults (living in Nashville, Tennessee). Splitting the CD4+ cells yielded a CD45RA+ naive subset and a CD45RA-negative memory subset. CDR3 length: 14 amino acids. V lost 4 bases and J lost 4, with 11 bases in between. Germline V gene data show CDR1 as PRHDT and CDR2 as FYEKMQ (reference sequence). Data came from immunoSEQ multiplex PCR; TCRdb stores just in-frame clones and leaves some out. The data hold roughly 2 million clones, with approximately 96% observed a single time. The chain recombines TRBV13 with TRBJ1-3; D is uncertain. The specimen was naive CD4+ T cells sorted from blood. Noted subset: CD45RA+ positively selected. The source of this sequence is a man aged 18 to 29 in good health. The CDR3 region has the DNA TGTGCCAGCAGCTCCCGTTTAGTCGGAAACACCATATATTTT. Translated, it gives CASSSRLVGNTIYF.